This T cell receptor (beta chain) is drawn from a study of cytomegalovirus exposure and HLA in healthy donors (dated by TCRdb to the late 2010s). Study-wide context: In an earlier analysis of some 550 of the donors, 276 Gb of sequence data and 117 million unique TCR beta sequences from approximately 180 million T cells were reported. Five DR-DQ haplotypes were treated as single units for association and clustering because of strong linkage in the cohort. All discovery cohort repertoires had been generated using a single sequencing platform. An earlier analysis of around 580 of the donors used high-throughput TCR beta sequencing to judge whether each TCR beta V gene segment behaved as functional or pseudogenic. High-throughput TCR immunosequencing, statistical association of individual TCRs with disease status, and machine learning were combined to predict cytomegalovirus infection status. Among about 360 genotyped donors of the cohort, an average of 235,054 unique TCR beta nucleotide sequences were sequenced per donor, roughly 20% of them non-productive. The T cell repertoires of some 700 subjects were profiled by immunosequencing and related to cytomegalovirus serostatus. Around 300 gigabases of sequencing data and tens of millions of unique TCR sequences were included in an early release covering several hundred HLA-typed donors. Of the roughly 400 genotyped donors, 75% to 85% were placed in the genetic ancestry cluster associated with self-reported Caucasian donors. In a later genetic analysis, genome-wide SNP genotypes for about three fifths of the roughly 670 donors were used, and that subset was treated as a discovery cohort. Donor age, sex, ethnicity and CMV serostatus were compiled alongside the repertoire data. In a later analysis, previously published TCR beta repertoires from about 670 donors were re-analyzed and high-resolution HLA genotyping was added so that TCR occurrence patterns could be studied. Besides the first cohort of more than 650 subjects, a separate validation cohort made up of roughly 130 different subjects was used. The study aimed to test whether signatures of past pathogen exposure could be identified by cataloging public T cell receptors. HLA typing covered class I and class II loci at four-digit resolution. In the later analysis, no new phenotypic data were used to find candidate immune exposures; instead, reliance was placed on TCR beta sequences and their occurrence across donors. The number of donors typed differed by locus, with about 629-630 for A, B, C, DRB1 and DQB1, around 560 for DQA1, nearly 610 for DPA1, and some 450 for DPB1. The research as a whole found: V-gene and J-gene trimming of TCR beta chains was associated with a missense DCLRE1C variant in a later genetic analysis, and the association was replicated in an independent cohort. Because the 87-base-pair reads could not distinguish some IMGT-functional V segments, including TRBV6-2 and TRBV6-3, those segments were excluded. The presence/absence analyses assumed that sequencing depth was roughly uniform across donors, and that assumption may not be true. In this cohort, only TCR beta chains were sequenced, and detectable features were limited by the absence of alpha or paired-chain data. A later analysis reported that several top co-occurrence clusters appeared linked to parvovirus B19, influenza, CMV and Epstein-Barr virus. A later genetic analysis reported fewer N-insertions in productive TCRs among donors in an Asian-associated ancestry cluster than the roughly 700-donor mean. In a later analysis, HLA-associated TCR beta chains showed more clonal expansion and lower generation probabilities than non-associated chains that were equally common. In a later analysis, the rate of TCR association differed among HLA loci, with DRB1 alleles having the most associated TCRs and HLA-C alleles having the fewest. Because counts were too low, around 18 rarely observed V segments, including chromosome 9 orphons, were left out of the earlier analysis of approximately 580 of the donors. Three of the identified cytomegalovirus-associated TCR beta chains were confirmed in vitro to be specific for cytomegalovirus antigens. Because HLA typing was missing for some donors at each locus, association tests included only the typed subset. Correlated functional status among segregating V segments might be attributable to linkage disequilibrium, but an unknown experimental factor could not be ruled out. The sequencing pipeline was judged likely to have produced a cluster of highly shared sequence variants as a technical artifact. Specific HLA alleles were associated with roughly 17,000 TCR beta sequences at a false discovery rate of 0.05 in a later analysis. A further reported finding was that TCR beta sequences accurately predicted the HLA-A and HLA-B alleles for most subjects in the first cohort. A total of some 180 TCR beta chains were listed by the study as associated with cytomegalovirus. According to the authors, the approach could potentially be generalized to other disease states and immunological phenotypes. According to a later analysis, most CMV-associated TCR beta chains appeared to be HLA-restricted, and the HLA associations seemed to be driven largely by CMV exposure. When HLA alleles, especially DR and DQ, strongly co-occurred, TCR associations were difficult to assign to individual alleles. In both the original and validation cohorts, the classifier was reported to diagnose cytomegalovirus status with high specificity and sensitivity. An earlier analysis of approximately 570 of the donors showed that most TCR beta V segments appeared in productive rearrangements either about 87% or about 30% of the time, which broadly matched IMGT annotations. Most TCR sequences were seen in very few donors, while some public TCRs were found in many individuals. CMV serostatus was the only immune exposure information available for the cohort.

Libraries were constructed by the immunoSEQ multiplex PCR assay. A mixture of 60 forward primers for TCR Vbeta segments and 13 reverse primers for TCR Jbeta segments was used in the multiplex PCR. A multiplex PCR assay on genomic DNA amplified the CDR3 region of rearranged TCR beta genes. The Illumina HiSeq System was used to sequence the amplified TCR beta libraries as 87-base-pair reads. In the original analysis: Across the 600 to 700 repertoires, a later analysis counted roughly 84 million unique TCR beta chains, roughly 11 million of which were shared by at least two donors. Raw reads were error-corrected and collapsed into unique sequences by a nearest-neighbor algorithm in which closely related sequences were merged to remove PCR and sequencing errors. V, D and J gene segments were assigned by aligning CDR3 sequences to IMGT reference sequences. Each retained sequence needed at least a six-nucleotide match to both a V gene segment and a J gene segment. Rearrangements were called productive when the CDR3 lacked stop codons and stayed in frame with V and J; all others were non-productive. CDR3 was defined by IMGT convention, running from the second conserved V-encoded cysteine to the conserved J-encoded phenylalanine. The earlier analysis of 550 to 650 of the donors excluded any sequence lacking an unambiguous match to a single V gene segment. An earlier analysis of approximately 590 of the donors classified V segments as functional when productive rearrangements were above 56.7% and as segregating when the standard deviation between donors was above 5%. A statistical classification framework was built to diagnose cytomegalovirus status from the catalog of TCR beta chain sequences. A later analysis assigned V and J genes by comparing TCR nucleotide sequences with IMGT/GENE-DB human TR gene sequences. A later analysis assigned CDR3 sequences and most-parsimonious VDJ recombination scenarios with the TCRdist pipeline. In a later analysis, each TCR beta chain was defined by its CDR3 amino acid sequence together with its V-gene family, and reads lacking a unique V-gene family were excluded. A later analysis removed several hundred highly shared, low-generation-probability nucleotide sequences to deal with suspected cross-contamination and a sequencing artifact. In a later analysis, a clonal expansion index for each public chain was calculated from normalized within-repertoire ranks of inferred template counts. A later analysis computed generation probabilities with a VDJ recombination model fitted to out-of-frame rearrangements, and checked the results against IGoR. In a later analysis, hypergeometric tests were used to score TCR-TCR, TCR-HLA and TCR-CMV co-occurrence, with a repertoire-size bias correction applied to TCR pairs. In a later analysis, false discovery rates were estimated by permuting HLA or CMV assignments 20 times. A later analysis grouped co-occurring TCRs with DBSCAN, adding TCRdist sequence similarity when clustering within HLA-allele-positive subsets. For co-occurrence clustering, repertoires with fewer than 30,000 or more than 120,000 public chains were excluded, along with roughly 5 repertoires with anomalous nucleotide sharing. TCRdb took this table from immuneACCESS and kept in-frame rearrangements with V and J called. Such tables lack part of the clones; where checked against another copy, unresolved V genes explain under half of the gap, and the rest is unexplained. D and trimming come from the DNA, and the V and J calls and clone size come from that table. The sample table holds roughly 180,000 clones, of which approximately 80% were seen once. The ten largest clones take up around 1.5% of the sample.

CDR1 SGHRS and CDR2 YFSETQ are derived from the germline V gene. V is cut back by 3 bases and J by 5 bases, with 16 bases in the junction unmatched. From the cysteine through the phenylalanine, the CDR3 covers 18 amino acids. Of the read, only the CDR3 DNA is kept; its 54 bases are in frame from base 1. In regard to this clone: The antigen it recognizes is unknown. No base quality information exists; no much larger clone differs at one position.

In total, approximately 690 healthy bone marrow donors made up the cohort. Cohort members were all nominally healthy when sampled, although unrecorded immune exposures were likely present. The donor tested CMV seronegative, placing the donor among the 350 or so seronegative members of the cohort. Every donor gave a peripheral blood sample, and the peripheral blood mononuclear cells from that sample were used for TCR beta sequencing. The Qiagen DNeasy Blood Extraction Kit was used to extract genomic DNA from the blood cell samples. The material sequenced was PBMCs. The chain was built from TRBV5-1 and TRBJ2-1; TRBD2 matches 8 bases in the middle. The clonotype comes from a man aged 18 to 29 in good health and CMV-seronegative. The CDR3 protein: CASSWGLVIKSPNNEQFF. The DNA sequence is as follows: TGCGCCAGCAGCTGGGGACTAGTTATAAAGTCCCCCAACAATGAGCAGTTCTTC. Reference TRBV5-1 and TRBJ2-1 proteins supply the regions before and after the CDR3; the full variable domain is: KAGVTQTPRYLIKTRGQQVTLSCSPISGHRSVSWYQQTPGQGLQFLFEYFSETQRNKGNFPGRFSGRQFSNSRSEMNVSTLELGDSALYLCASSWGLVIKSPNNEQFFGPGTRLTVL.